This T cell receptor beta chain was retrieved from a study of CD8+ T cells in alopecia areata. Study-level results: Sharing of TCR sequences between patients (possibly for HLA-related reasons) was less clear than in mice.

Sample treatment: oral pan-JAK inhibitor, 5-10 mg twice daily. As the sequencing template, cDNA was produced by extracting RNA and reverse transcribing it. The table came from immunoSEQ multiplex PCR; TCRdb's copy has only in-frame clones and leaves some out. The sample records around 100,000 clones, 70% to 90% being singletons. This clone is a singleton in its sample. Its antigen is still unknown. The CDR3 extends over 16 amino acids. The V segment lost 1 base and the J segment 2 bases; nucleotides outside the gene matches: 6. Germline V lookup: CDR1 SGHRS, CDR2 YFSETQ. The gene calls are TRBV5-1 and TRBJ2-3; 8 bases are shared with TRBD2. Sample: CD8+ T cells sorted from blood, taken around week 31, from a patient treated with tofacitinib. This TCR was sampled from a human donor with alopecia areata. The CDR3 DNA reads TGCGCCAGCAGCTTGCTACTAGCGGAGTACACAGATACGCAGTATTTT. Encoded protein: CASSLLLAEYTDTQYF.